This T cell receptor (beta chain) was recovered during a study of molecular identifiers for immune sequencing clone quantification. Study conclusions and caveats: Sharing of a barcode by identical TCR molecules could cause highly expanded clone sizes to be underestimated.

As regards this clonotype: As yet, its antigen is unknown. This clone may be a read error of a much larger clone one base away.

The germline V gene has CDR1 LNHDA and CDR2 SQIVND (reference sequence). CDR3 length: 14 residues. Trimming took 0 bases from V and 10 from J, leaving 15 bases between them. Libraries used 20,000 to 1,000,000 sorted naive CD8 T cells and 10%, 30% or 50% RNA input. TCRdb called the PCR reads again in MiXCR, with one record for every CDR3 protein. The sample comprises approximately 54,000 distinct CDR3 sequences, under 30% of which are singletons, and approximately 1.9% rests with the top ten. The V and J genes are TRBV19 and TRBJ1-2, with D hard to call. Sequenced: naive CD8+ T cells from blood, with Jurkat cell RNA spiked in. Noted subset: FACS-sorted CD8+CD4-CCR7+CD45RA+ naive T cells. This TCR derives from a human donor in good health. Some libraries in this study had Jurkat cell RNA spiked in. CDR3 bases: TGTGCCAGTAGTATAGATCTGGGCACAGAAGCCTACACCTTC. Its translation: CASSIDLGTEAYTF.